This TCR beta chain was documented in a study of cytotoxic CD8 clonotypes in ibrutinib-treated CLL. Repertoires were generated with immunoSEQ multiplex PCR, while TCRdb's copy carries only in-frame clones and drops some. The sample lists some 200,000 clones; about two thirds were seen once. With 3 bases clipped from V and 9 bases from J, the junction kept 11 bases outside the gene matches. Per germline, CDR1 SGHNT and CDR2 YYREEE (reference sequence). The CDR3 covers 16 residues. This clone appeared a single time. The sequence was obtained from a human donor with chronic lymphocytic leukemia. Specimen: PBMCs, collected after 24 months of ibrutinib treatment. The chain combines TRBV5-4 with TRBJ2-1, with 11 bases aligning to TRBD2. CDR3 sequence: CASSSATSGRLGEQFF. The CDR3 bases are TGTGCCAGCAGCTCAGCCACTAGCGGGAGACTCGGTGAGCAGTTCTTC. Complete variable domain (other parts from reference TRBV5-4 and TRBJ2-1): ETGVTQSPTHLIKTRGQQVTLRCSSQSGHNTVSWYQQALGQGPQFIFQYYREEENGRGNFPPRFSGLQFPNYSSELNVNALELDDSALYLCASSSATSGRLGEQFFGPGTRLTVL.